This T cell receptor beta chain was documented in a study of shared clonotypes between healthy human individuals (dated by TCRdb to 2020 to 2021). About the full investigation: The cohort comprised two women and a few men aged 18 to 49 years. Blood TCR repertoires of five healthy adults were deeply sequenced to estimate repertoire size and the extent of clonotype sharing between individuals. Between about 0.8 and 9 billion PBMCs per donor were obtained by leukapheresis. For each donor, three plates each were used for CD4 naive and CD4 memory, two plates were used for CD8 naive, and one plate was used for CD8 memory. Libraries were prepared and TCR repertoires were sequenced by different laboratories using diverse techniques, in order to increase sequencing depth and limit assay-specific biases.

The donors were healthy, HIV-negative adults who had no recently reported acute infections or vaccinations. Only Caucasian adults living in Nashville, Tennessee, USA were represented among the donors. CD4+ T cells were enriched by magnetic negative selection; naive cells were then positively selected on CD45RA, and the negative fraction formed the memory subset. After blood collection by leukapheresis, PBMCs were isolated using Ficoll-Histopaque density gradient centrifugation and then cryopreserved in the vapor phase of liquid nitrogen. Purity and quantity of every magnetically sorted T cell population were checked by analytical flow cytometry. Each sorted fraction had its genomic DNA isolated and then quantified by UV absorbance on a Nanodrop 2000c. Using the deep immunoSEQ assay, multiplex PCR amplified TCR CDR3 regions from genomic DNA. Extracted genomic DNA from each cell subset was spread evenly across all wells of several immunoSEQ 96-well plates, with each plate serving as a replicate. For sorted subsets, each replicate PCR was loaded with around 200 ng genomic DNA, equivalent to some 31,000 T cell genomes. Purified libraries were quantified with a Qubit 3.0 fluorometer, sized on a Bioanalyzer 2100, and re-quantified with the KAPA Library Quantification kit. Every immunoSEQ 96-well plate was sequenced on a dedicated single-read 150-cycle Illumina NextSeq 550 flow cell. From the authors' description of their analysis: Because only junctional sequences without quality scores were contained in the immunoSEQ output, filtering matching that applied to full-length reads could not be performed. Sequences were annotated with PyIR, a Python wrapper for IgBLAST v1.9, using IMGT germline references to assign V/J genes and CDR3. Any read was removed if the V/J assignment was weak (E-value above 1e-6), the CDR3 was missing, or the read contained stop codons, out-of-frame junctions, or ambiguous translated residues. V3J clonotypes were defined as sequences sharing an identical inferred V gene, J gene, and CDR3 amino acid sequence. Percentage overlap between repertoires was calculated by dividing the number of shared unique clonotypes by the size of the smaller repertoire. Three approaches were used to assess repertoire richness: RTK rarefaction, the Chao1 estimator, and Recon v2.1 estimates of unobserved clonotypes. For all TCRbeta clonotypes obtained by the gDNA method from several donors, generation probabilities were computed with OLGA. In its TCRdb copy, this immuneACCESS table keeps in-frame sequences only and misses some clones. Where compared with another copy, unresolved V genes explain less than half of these, and the others have no known cause. That table is the source of V, J and clone size, and D and trimming were worked out from the DNA. The sample table lists 2 million to 2.5 million clones, almost 96% of them with a count of one. The ten most abundant clones make up 0.13% of the sample.

Regarding this clone: It has no known antigen specificity. No qualities accompany the bases; no much larger clone lies one base away.

Taken from cysteine to phenylalanine, the CDR3 has 15 residues. Just the 45-base CDR3 DNA is kept, in frame starting at base 1. Trimmed from V: 1 base; trimmed from J: 8 bases; junction bases lacking a gene match: 9. CDR1 and CDR2 are read off the germline V gene as SGHRS and YFSETQ. Summary of the overall study and its limitations: The genetic and exposure-history diversity represented was limited by the small number of donors. Higher generation probabilities were observed for clonotypes shared by all four sorted-subset donors than for non-shared clonotypes. Naive subsets generally had larger estimated clonotype richness than memory subsets did. When several donors were compared, the shared fraction of clonotypes was roughly 4.8% for naive CD4, roughly 3.3% for naive CD8, more than 2% for memory CD4, and around 0.4% for memory CD8. Based on pairwise subsampling, the degree of clonotype sharing among donors was expected to be affected by sequencing depth. Even with the large sequencing depth, rarefaction of the sorted-subset datasets indicated that sequencing was incomplete. Only blood was sampled, and tissue TCR repertoires likely differ from those in blood.

The source is a man younger than 35 in good health. Sequenced sample: naive CD4+ T cells sorted from blood. The cell subset or site label here, explained by the study, means: CD45RA+ positively selected. Recombination linked TRBV5-1 to TRBJ2-1, with 7 bases in between that match TRBD2. The CDR3 region: CASSLMEGTTDEQFF. The bases read TGCGCCAGCAGCTTGATGGAGGGGACTACGGATGAGCAGTTCTTC.